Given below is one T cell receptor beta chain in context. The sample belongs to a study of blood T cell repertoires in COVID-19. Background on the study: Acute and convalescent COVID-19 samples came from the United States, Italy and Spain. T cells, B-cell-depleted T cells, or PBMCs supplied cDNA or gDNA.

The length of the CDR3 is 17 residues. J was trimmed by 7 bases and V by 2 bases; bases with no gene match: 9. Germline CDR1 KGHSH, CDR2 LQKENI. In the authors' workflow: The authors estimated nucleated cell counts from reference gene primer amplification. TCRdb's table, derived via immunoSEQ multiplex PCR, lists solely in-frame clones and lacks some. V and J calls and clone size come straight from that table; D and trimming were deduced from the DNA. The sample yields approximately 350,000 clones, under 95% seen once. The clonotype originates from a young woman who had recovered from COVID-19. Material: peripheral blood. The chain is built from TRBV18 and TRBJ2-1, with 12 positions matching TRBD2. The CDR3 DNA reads TGTGCCAGCTCACCAAGGCTAGCGGGAGGGCCAGGGAATGAGCAGTTCTTC. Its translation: CASSPRLAGGPGNEQFF.